This TCR beta chain appears in the sequencing data of a study of T-cell memory formation after mild COVID-19. The length of the CDR3 is 17 residues. The trim removed 1 base at V and 10 bases at J, leaving 7 bases unmatched. Germline V gene lookup returns CDR1 SEHNR and CDR2 FQNEAQ (reference sequence). Each CDR3 protein is one row after TCRdb ran MiXCR on the 5' RACE reads. The data contain hundreds of thousands of distinct CDR3 sequences, about 20% of them singletons. The genes are TRBV7-9 and TRBJ2-1; TRBD2 matches at 16 bases. The TCR was taken from an adult woman who had mild COVID-19 (a few samples of this study predate the infection). Cell type and time point are not known. The source material was PBMCs or a T cell subset sorted from them (not recorded which). CDR3 DNA: TGTGCCAGCAGCTTAGTCCGGGGGACTAGCGGGAGGGGCGAGCAGTTCTTC. It encodes CASSLVRGTSGRGEQFF.